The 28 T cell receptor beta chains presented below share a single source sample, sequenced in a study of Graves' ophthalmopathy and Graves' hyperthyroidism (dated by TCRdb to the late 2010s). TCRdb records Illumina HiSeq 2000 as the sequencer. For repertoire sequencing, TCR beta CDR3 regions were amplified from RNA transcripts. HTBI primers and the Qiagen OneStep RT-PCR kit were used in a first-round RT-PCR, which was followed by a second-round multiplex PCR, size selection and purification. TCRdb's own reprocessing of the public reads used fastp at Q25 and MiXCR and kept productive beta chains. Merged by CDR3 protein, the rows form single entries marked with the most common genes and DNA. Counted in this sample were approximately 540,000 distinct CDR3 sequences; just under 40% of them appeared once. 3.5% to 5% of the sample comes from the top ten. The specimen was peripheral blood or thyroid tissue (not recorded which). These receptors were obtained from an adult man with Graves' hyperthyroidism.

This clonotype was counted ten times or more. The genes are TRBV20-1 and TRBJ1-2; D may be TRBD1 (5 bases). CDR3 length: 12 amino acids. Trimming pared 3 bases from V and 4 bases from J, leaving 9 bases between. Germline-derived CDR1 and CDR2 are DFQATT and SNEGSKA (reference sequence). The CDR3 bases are TGCAGTGCTAGGGAGGGGATCTATGGCTACACCTTC. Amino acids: CSAREGIYGYTF.

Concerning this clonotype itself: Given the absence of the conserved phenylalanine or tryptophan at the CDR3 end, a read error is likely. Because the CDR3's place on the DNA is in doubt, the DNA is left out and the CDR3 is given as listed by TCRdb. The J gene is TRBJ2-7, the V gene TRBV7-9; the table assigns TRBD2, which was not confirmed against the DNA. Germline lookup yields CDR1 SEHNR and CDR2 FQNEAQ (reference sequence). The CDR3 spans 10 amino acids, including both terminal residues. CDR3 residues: CASSPTEVAG.

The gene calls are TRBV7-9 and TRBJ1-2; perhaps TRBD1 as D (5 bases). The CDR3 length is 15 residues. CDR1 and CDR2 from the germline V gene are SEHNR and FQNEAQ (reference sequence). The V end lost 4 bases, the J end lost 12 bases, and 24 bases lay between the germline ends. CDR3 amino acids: CASSSPAAGNAGNTF. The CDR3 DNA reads TGTGCCAGCAGCTCCCCGGCAGCAGGGAACGCTGGAAACACCTTC.

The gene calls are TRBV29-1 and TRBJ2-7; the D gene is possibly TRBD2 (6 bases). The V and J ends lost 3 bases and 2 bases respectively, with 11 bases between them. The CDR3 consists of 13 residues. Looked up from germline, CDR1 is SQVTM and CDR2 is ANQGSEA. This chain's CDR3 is CSVDGSGAYEQYF. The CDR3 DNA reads TGCAGCGTTGACGGGAGCGGAGCCTACGAGCAGTACTTC.

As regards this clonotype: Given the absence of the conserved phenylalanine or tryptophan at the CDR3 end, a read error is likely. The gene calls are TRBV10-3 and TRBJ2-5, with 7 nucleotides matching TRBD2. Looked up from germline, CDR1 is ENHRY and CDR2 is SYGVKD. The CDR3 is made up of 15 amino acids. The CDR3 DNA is TGTGCCAGCAGTGACTCTAGCGGCAACCAAGAGACCCAGTACCTC. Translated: CASSDSSGNQETQYL.

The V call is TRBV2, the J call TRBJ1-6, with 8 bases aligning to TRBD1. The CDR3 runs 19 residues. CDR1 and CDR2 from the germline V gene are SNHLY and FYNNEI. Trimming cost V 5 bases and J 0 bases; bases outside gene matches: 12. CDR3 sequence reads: CASSHGQGGSSSYNSPLHF. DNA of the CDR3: TGTGCCAGCAGTCACGGACAGGGAGGCTCAAGCTCCTATAATTCACCCCTCCACTTT.

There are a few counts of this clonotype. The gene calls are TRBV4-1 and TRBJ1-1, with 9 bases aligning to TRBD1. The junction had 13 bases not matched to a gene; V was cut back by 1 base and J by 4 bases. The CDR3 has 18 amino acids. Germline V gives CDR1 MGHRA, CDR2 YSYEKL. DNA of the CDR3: TGCGCCAGCAGCCAAGTGGGTATGAACGGACAGGGGATCACTGAAGCTTTCTTT. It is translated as CASSQVGMNGQGITEAFF.

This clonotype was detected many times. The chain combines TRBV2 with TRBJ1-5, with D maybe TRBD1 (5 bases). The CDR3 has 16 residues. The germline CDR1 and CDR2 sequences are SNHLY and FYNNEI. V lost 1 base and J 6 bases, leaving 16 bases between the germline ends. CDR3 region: CASSEGRGEEGQPQHF. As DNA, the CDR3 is TGTGCCAGCAGTGAAGGTAGAGGGGAAGAAGGTCAGCCCCAGCATTTT.

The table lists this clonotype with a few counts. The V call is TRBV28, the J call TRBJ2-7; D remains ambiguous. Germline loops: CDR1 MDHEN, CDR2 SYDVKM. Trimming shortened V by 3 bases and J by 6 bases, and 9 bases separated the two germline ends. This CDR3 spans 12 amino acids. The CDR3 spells CASSFRWAEQYF. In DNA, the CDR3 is TGTGCCAGCAGTTTTCGGTGGGCCGAGCAGTACTTC.

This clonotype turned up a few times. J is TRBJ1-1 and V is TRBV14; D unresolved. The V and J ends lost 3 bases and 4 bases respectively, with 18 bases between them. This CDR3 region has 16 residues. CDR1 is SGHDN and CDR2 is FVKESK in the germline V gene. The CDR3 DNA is TGTGCCAGCAGCCATCACTGGGCCACGGACGGCACTGAAGCTTTCTTT. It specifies CASSHHWATDGTEAFF.

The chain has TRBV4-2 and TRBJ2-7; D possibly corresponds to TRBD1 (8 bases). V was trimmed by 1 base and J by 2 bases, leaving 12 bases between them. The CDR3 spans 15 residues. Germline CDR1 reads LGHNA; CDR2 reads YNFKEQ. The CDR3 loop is CASSQGGGQAYEQYF. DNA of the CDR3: TGTGCCAGCAGCCAAGGGGGGGGACAGGCCTACGAGCAGTACTTC.

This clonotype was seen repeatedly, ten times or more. The CDR3 DNA is TGTGCCAGCAGGCCCGCCGGAGATGGGACCCAGTACTTC. It specifies CASRPAGDGTQYF. The J gene is TRBJ2-5, the V gene TRBV12-3 or TRBV12-4, with D unclear. The CDR3 consists of 13 residues. Trimming stripped 6 bases from V and 7 bases from J, with 15 bases between.

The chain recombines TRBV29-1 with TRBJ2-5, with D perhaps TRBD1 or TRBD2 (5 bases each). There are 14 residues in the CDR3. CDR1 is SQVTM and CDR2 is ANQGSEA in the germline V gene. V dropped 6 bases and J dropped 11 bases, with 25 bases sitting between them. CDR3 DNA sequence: TGCAGCGTGGGTGGGTCGAGGGGAGCAGATACGCAGTACTTC. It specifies CSVGGSRGADTQYF. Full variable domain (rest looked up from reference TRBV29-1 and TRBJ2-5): SAVISQKPSRDICQRGTSLTIQCQVDSQVTMMFWYRQQPGQSLTLIATANQGSEATYESGFVIDKFPISRPNLTFSTLTVSNMSPEDSSIYLCSVGGSRGADTQYFGPGTRLLVL.

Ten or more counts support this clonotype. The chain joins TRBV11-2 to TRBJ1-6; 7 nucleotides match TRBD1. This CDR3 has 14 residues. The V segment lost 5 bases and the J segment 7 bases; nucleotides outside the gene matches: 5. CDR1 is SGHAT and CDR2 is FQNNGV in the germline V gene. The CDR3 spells CASSQQGNNSPLHF. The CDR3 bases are TGTGCCAGCAGCCAACAGGGGAACAATTCACCCCTCCACTTT.

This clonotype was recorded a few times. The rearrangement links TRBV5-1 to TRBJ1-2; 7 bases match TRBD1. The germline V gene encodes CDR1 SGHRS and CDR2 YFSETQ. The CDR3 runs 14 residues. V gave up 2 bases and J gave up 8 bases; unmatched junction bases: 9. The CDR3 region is CASSFEGQGGGYTF. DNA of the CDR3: TGCGCCAGCAGCTTCGAGGGGCAGGGGGGAGGCTACACCTTC.

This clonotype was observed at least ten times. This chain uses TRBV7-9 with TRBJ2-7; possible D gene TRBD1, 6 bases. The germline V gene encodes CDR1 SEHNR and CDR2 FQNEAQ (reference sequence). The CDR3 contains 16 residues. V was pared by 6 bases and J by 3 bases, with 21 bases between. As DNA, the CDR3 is TGTGCCAGCAGTTACGCGCCAGGGGCTTTGAACTACGAGCAGTACTTC. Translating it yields CASSYAPGALNYEQYF.

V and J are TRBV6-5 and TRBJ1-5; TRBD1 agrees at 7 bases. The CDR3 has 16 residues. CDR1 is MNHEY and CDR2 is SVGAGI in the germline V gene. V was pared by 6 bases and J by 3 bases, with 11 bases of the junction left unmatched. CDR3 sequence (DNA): TGTGCCAGCAGAACCCGACAGGGTCCTCTCAATCAGCCCCAGCATTTT. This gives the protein CASRTRQGPLNQPQHF.

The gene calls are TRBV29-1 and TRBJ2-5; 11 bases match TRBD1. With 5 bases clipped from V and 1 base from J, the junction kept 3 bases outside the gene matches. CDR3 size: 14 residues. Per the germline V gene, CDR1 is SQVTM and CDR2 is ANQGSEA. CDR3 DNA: TGCAGCGTTAAGGGGACAGGGGGCCAAGAGACCCAGTACTTC. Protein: CSVKGTGGQETQYF.

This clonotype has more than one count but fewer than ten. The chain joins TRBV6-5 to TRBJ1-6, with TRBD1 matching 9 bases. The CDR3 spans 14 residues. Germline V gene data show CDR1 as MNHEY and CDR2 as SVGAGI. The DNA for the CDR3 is TGTGCATCCAGCACTGACAGGGGGTTATCACCCCTCCACTTT. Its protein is CASSTDRGLSPLHF.

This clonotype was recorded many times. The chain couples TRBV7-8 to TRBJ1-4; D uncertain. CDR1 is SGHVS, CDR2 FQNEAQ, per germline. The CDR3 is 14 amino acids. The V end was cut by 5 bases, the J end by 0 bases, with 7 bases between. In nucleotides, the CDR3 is TGTGCCAGCAGCCGCGTTGCAACTAATGAAAAACTGTTTTTT. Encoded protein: CASSRVATNEKLFF.

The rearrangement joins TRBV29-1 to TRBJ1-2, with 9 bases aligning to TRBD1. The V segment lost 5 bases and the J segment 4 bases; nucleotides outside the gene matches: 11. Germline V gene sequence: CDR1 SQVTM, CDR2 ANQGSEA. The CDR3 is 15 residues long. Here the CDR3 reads CSVSGTGRESYGYTF. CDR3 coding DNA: TGCAGCGTTTCCGGGACAGGGAGGGAGAGCTATGGCTACACCTTC.

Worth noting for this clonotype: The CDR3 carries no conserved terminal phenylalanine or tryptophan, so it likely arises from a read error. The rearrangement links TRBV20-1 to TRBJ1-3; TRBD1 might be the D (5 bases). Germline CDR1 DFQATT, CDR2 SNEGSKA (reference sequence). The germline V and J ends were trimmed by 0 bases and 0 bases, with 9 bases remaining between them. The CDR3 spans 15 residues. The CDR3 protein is CSARDPGGSGNTIYL. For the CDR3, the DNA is TGCAGTGCTAGAGATCCGGGGGGCTCTGGAAACACCATATATCTT.

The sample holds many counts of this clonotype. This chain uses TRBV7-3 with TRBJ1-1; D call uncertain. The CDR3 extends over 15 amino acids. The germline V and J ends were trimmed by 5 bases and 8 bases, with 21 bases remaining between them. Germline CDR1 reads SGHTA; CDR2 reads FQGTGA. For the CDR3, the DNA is TGTGCCAGCAGCCCAGACGGACGGCGGGATGGAGAAGCTTTCTTT. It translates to CASSPDGRRDGEAFF.

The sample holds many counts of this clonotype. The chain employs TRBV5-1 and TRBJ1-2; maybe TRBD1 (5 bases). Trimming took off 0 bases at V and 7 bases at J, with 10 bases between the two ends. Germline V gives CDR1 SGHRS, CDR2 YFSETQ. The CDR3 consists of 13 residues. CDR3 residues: CASSLDGAGGYTF. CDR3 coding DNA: TGCGCCAGCAGCTTGGACGGGGCCGGTGGCTACACCTTC.

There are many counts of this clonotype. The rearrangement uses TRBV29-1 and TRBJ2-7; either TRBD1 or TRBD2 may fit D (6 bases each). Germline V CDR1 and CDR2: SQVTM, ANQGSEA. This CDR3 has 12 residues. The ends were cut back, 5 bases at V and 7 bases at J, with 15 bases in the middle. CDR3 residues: CSVYREAREQYF. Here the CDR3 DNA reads TGCAGCGTTTACAGGGAGGCAAGGGAGCAGTACTTC.

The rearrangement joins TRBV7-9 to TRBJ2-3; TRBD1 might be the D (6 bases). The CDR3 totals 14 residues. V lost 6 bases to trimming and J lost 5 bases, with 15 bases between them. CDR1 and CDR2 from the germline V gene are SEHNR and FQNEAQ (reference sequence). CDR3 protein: CASSQEGRGDTQYF. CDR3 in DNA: TGTGCCAGCAGTCAAGAGGGCAGGGGAGATACGCAGTATTTT.

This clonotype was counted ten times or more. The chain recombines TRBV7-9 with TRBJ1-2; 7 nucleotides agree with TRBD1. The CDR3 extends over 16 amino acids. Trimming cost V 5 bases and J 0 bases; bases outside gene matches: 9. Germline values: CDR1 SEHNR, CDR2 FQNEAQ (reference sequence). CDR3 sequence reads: CASSTTRGSANYGYTF. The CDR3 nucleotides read TGTGCCAGCAGCACAACCAGGGGGTCGGCTAACTATGGCTACACCTTC.

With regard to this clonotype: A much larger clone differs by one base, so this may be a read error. The CDR3 reads CASSGAGDSGNTIYF. The DNA for the CDR3 is TGTGCCAGCAGCGGAGCAGGGGACTCTGGAAACACCATATATTTT. The chain employs TRBV5-1 and TRBJ1-3, with D maybe TRBD1 (6 bases). Germline loops: CDR1 SGHRS, CDR2 YFSETQ. This CDR3 region has 15 residues.